The 11 T cell receptor beta chains below come from one sample, sequenced in a study of early T cells in non-severe SARS-CoV-2 infection. Each CDR3 protein is one row after TCRdb ran MiXCR on the 5' RACE reads. The table records roughly 50,000 distinct CDR3 sequences, around 8% of them present only once. Material for sequencing was whole blood. The source of these receptors is an adult who was a healthcare worker with PCR-confirmed SARS-CoV-2 infection or an uninfected control (not recorded which).

At least ten counts were recorded for this clonotype. The chain combines TRBV2 with TRBJ2-1; D perhaps matches TRBD2 (5 bases). Trimming took 0 bases from V and 12 from J, leaving 12 bases between them. Germline lookup yields CDR1 SNHLY and CDR2 FYNNEI. The CDR3 extends over 13 amino acids. The CDR3 DNA reads TGTGCCAGCAGTGAAGCGCTTGGCAGCGGGCAGTTCTTC. Protein product: CASSEALGSGQFF.

This clonotype was counted only a few times. The chain employs TRBV29-1 and TRBJ1-3; tentative D call: TRBD1 (5 bases). Germline V gene sequence: CDR1 SQVTM, CDR2 ANQGSEA. This CDR3 contains 13 residues. V was shortened by 5 bases and J by 1 base, with 9 bases between the two germline ends. The CDR3 sequence is CSVMEGSGNTIYF. Here the CDR3 DNA reads TGCAGCGTTATGGAGGGGTCTGGAAACACCATATATTTT.

This clonotype was counted at least ten times. CDR3 DNA sequence: TGCAGCGTTGAGTACCGGGACAGGCCCTACGAGCAGTACTTC. Residues: CSVEYRDRPYEQYF. This chain joins TRBV29-1 and TRBJ2-7, with 8 bases that match TRBD1. The germline V gene has CDR1 SQVTM and CDR2 ANQGSEA. V lost 3 bases, J lost 2 bases, and 6 bases stayed unmatched. The CDR3 has 14 amino acids.

This clonotype appeared many times. The chain carries TRBV3-2 and TRBJ2-3; the table's D call, TRBD2, was not checked against the DNA. TRBV3-2 represents a pseudogene. CDR3 length: 16 amino acids. CDR3 sequence: CASSHGLAVSTDTQYF. The CDR3 nucleotides read TGTGCCAGCAGCCATGGGCTAGCGGTTTCCACAGATACGCAGTATTTT.

This clonotype appeared a few times. This chain uses TRBV18 with TRBJ2-7; 8 bases agree with TRBD1. Trimming removed 6 bases from V and 2 bases from J; junction bases left unmatched: 9. CDR3 length equals 15 residues. Germline CDR1 is KGHSH and CDR2 is LQKENI. CDR3 DNA: TGTGCCAGCTCTGTGGGACAGGCCTCTCCCTACGAGCAGTACTTC. This translates into CASSVGQASPYEQYF.

J is TRBJ2-3 and V is TRBV9; D is perhaps TRBD2 (5 bases). V dropped 1 base and J dropped 6 bases, with 9 bases sitting between them. The CDR3 loop spans 13 amino acids. Germline CDR1 SGDLS, CDR2 YYNGEE. The CDR3: CASSVQTTDTQYF. The DNA of the CDR3 is TGTGCCAGCAGCGTACAGACTACGGATACGCAGTATTTT.

The CDR3 protein is CASNRLAGFSYNEQFF. Written as DNA, the CDR3 is TGTGCCAGTAATAGACTAGCGGGTTTTTCCTACAATGAGCAGTTCTTC. V usage is TRBV6-2 or TRBV6-3 and J usage is TRBJ2-1; 10 nucleotides agree with TRBD2. The CDR3 has 16 amino acids. Losses at the gene ends were 9 bases for V and 1 base for J; bases not matched to a gene: 9. Germline V lookup: CDR1 MNHEY, CDR2 SVGEGT.

At least ten counts were recorded for this clonotype. The CDR3 DNA is TGTGCCAGCAGTTTCCACGCACAGGGGGCGTTCGAAAAACTGTTTTTT. Its translation: CASSFHAQGAFEKLFF. The chain recombines TRBV12-3 or TRBV12-4 with TRBJ1-4; 9 bases line up with TRBD1. The CDR3 totals 16 residues. After removal of 3 bases from V and 8 bases from J, the junction contained 10 bases not matched to a gene.

This clonotype occurred a few times. The chain links TRBV7-2 to TRBJ2-1; TRBD1 is a possible D gene (6 bases). The germline gives CDR1 SGHTA, CDR2 FQGNSA. V gave up 5 bases and J gave up 7 bases, with 9 bases separating them. The CDR3 consists of 12 residues. CDR3 loop: CASSIQGNEQFF. In DNA form, the CDR3 reads TGTGCCAGCAGCATACAGGGAAATGAGCAGTTCTTC.

This clonotype appeared a few times. The genes are TRBV18 and TRBJ2-3; 7 nucleotides align to TRBD1. The CDR3 extends over 19 amino acids. Trimming at V came to 3 bases and at J to 6 bases, leaving 21 bases not matched to a gene. Germline V lookup: CDR1 KGHSH, CDR2 LQKENI. The CDR3 sequence is CASSPFFDRERGRGDTQYF. The CDR3 DNA follows: TGTGCCAGCTCACCTTTCTTTGACAGGGAGAGGGGGAGAGGCGATACGCAGTATTTT.

The gene calls are TRBV6-6 and TRBJ2-7; D is unresolved. V shed 0 bases and J shed 5 bases, with 11 bases lying between them. The CDR3 is 14 residues long. CDR1 is MNHNY and CDR2 is SVGAGI in the germline V gene (reference sequence). The CDR3 DNA sequence: TGTGCCAGCAGTTACTCCATGGGGTCCCACGAGCAGTACTTC. Protein product: CASSYSMGSHEQYF.